A selection of T cell receptor beta chains follows, all from one sample in a study of cytomegalovirus exposure and HLA in healthy donors. Using immunoSEQ multiplex PCR, the repertoire was profiled, and TCRdb retains in-frame clones only, with some absent. The top ten clones hold about 3.1% of a sample with about 170,000 clones, 65% to 80% of them seen once. Sequences were obtained from PBMCs. The receptors were gathered from a woman aged 45 to 65 in good health and CMV-seropositive. Both conserved end residues are part of each CDR3. The order of the fields is D gene, V gene, J gene, clone size, CDR3 protein, CDR3 DNA. The D gene is left open where the match is weak. The size of a clone is reported for some rows only, either as once, few or many, or as a class for expanded clones.

d_call: TRBD2; v_call: TRBV11-2; j_call: TRBJ2-3; clone_size: NA; cdr3_aa: CASSPLSGSTDTQYF; cdr3_nt: TGTGCCAGCAGCCCACTTAGCGGGAGTACAGATACGCAGTATTTT
d_call: NA; v_call: TRBV30; j_call: TRBJ1-1; clone_size: few; cdr3_aa: CAWRGHRTEAFF; cdr3_nt: TGTGCCTGGAGGGGACATAGGACTGAAGCTTTCTTT
d_call: TRBD1; v_call: TRBV25-1; j_call: TRBJ2-1; clone_size: NA; cdr3_aa: CASSDSRTGGTYNEQFF; cdr3_nt: TGTGCCAGCAGTGATTCCCGGACAGGGGGAACCTACAATGAGCAGTTCTTC
d_call: TRBD1; v_call: TRBV28; j_call: TRBJ2-7; clone_size: NA; cdr3_aa: CASSSPSGQGVSEQYF; cdr3_nt: TGTGCCAGCAGTTCCCCCTCGGGACAGGGGGTTTCCGAGCAGTACTTC
d_call: NA; v_call: TRBV10-3; j_call: TRBJ1-6; clone_size: NA; cdr3_aa: CAISVQGAWNSPLHF; cdr3_nt: TGTGCCATCAGTGTTCAGGGCGCATGGAATTCACCCCTCCACTTT
d_call: TRBD1; v_call: TRBV7-9; j_call: TRBJ1-3; clone_size: NA; cdr3_aa: CASSPRGNQGNTIYF; cdr3_nt: TGTGCCAGCAGCCCCAGGGGGAATCAAGGAAACACCATATATTTT
d_call: TRBD1; v_call: TRBV2; j_call: TRBJ2-6; clone_size: NA; cdr3_aa: CASSSGTGNVLTF; cdr3_nt: TGTGCCAGCAGTTCCGGGACAGGGAACGTCCTGACTTTC
d_call: NA; v_call: TRBV28; j_call: TRBJ2-7; clone_size: few; cdr3_aa: CASSSHFLRGQYF; cdr3_nt: TGTGCCAGCAGTTCCCACTTCCTACGAGGGCAGTACTTC
d_call: NA; v_call: TRBV27; j_call: TRBJ1-5; clone_size: NA; cdr3_aa: CASSQQYSNQPQHF; cdr3_nt: TGTGCCAGCAGTCAACAGTATAGCAATCAGCCCCAGCATTTT
d_call: NA; v_call: TRBV7-9; j_call: TRBJ2-7; clone_size: NA; cdr3_aa: CASSPASEIYEQYF; cdr3_nt: TGTGCCAGCAGCCCAGCTAGCGAAATCTACGAGCAGTACTTC
d_call: TRBD2; v_call: TRBV7-8; j_call: TRBJ2-7; clone_size: NA; cdr3_aa: CASSLRSGTSGRAMASYEQYF; cdr3_nt: TGTGCCAGCAGCTTACGGTCGGGGACTAGCGGGAGGGCCATGGCTTCCTACGAGCAGTACTTC
d_call: TRBD1; v_call: TRBV27; j_call: TRBJ1-1; clone_size: NA; cdr3_aa: CASRHTGGTEAFF; cdr3_nt: TGTGCCAGCAGGCATACAGGGGGGACTGAAGCTTTCTTT
d_call: TRBD2; v_call: TRBV11-2; j_call: TRBJ2-1; clone_size: once; cdr3_aa: CASSSSLAGDLNEQFF; cdr3_nt: TGTGCCAGCAGCTCATCTCTAGCGGGAGATCTAAATGAGCAGTTCTTC
d_call: NA; v_call: TRBV5-1; j_call: TRBJ1-1; clone_size: NA; cdr3_aa: CASSERLNTEAFF; cdr3_nt: TGCGCCAGCAGCGAGAGATTGAACACTGAAGCTTTCTTT
d_call: NA; v_call: TRBV6-1; j_call: TRBJ2-1; clone_size: once; cdr3_aa: CASRIDSNEQFF; cdr3_nt: TGTGCCAGCAGGATCGACAGTAATGAGCAGTTCTTC
d_call: NA; v_call: TRBV6-1; j_call: TRBJ2-1; clone_size: NA; cdr3_aa: CASSRGGQIYNEQFF; cdr3_nt: TGTGCCAGCAGCCGGGGAGGCCAAATTTACAATGAGCAGTTCTTC
d_call: TRBD2; v_call: TRBV5-1; j_call: TRBJ2-1; clone_size: NA; cdr3_aa: CASSSSTSGGANEQFF; cdr3_nt: TGCGCCAGCAGCTCCTCTACTAGCGGGGGGGCCAATGAGCAGTTCTTC
d_call: NA; v_call: TRBV7-2; j_call: TRBJ1-1; clone_size: once; cdr3_aa: CASSLGQGIAFF; cdr3_nt: TGTGCCAGCAGCTTAGGGCAGGGCATAGCTTTCTTT
d_call: NA; v_call: TRBV6-5; j_call: TRBJ2-7; clone_size: NA; cdr3_aa: CASSYGQYYEQYF; cdr3_nt: TGTGCCAGCAGTTACGGCCAATACTACGAGCAGTACTTC
d_call: TRBD1; v_call: TRBV28; j_call: TRBJ2-7; clone_size: NA; cdr3_aa: CASSRGLEQYF; cdr3_nt: TGTGCCAGCAGCAGGGGGCTCGAGCAGTACTTC
d_call: NA; v_call: TRBV2; j_call: TRBJ1-1; clone_size: NA; cdr3_aa: CASSPEKNTEAFF; cdr3_nt: TGTGCCAGCAGTCCCGAGAAGAACACTGAAGCTTTCTTT